One and the same sample provided the 10 T cell receptor beta chains below, sequenced in a study of Ad26.COV2.S vaccination and SARS-CoV-2 variants. Data came from immunoSEQ multiplex PCR; TCRdb stores just in-frame clones and leaves some out. Among some 250,000 clones listed, around nine tenths were seen once. Specified treatment: 15 to 20 received Ad26.COV2.S at low or high dose, single or two shots; several received placebo; per-sample allocation not given. Collection of the samples took place on day 63 after the first injection of vaccine or placebo. The sample in question was peripheral blood, obtained in a trial of Ad26.COV2.S vaccine versus placebo. These receptors were taken from a person between 18 and 65 years old who received the Ad26.COV2.S COVID-19 vaccine or a placebo.

The chain couples TRBV19 to TRBJ2-7; possibly TRBD1 for D (5 bases). Trimming took 5 bases from V and 8 from J, leaving 16 bases between them. The CDR3 contains 13 residues. CDR1 is LNHDA and CDR2 is SQIVND in the germline V gene (reference sequence). The CDR3 sequence: CASSGIGWGQQYF. Here the CDR3 DNA reads TGTGCCAGTAGTGGGATAGGGTGGGGCCAGCAGTACTTC.

This chain uses TRBV19 with TRBJ2-2, with D unclear. Germline CDR1 is LNHDA and CDR2 is SQIVND (reference sequence). This CDR3 has 13 amino acids. Trimming cost V 3 bases and J 5 bases, with 7 bases left between them. The CDR3, as DNA: TGTGCCAGTAGTATGGGCCGGACCGGGGAGCTGTTTTTT. Its protein is CASSMGRTGELFF.

The genes are TRBV18 and TRBJ2-7, with a weak D call TRBD2 (6 bases). The germline V gene has CDR1 KGHSH and CDR2 LQKENI. The CDR3 consists of 13 residues. The ends were cut back, 1 base at V and 3 bases at J, with 7 bases in the middle. CDR3 amino acids: CASSPLEGYEQYF. CDR3 nucleotides: TGTGCCAGCTCACCACTGGAGGGCTACGAGCAGTACTTC.

CDR3 residues: CASSLQVGNNEQFF. The CDR3 DNA sequence: TGTGCCAGCAGTTTACAGGTCGGGAATAATGAGCAGTTCTTC. This chain joins TRBV28 and TRBJ2-1; D is possibly TRBD2 (5 bases). CDR3 length equals 14 residues. The germline V and J ends were trimmed by 2 bases and 7 bases, with 12 bases remaining between them. The V gene's germline CDR1 is MDHEN and CDR2 SYDVKM. Looking up the rest from reference TRBV28 and TRBJ2-1 gives the full variable domain: DVKVTQSSRYLVKRTGEKVFLECVQDMDHENMFWYRQDPGLGLRLIYFSYDVKMKEKGDIPEGYSVSREKKERFSLILESASTNQTSMYLCASSLQVGNNEQFFGPGTRLTVL.

The chain employs TRBV9 and TRBJ2-5; 9 positions agree with TRBD1. After removal of 6 bases from V and 4 bases from J, the junction contained 13 bases not matched to a gene. This CDR3 is built from 16 residues. Germline V gives CDR1 SGDLS, CDR2 YYNGEE. CDR3 amino acids: CASTLGPGTGLETQYF. The CDR3 coding sequence is TGTGCCAGCACCCTAGGGCCCGGGACAGGGTTAGAGACCCAGTACTTC.

The rearrangement links TRBV15 to TRBJ2-2; D assignment may be TRBD1 or TRBD2 (6 bases each). V lost 0 bases and J 6 bases, leaving 17 bases between the germline ends. There are 17 residues in the CDR3. Germline loops: CDR1 LNHNV, CDR2 YYDKDF (reference sequence). This chain's CDR3 is CATSRDRRGQKAGELFF. The CDR3 DNA sequence: TGTGCCACCAGCAGAGATAGGCGGGGACAAAAGGCCGGGGAGCTGTTTTTT.

This clone was seen only a few times. The chain has TRBV6-5 and TRBJ2-7; the D is unclear. V lost 6 bases and J 7 bases, leaving 10 bases between the germline ends. Germline-derived CDR1 and CDR2 are MNHEY and SVGAGI. The CDR3 loop spans 11 amino acids. CDR3 sequence: CASSHGWEQYF. CDR3 in DNA: TGTGCCAGCAGCCACGGATGGGAGCAGTACTTC.

This clone turned up a few times. The chain recombines TRBV28 with TRBJ2-1, with D uncertain. Trimming took off 4 bases at V and 0 bases at J, with 16 bases between the two ends. Germline assignment: CDR1 MDHEN and CDR2 SYDVKM. The CDR3 is made up of 17 amino acids. The CDR3 spells CASSSARHKSSYNEQFF. CDR3 DNA sequence: TGTGCCAGCAGTTCCGCCCGACATAAGAGCTCCTACAATGAGCAGTTCTTC.

This clone is a singleton in its sample. This chain links TRBV14 with TRBJ2-1; weak D call: TRBD2 (5 bases). The germline V gene has CDR1 SGHDN and CDR2 FVKESK. V was trimmed by 4 bases and J by 4 bases, leaving 11 bases between them. The CDR3 is 14 residues long. In DNA form, the CDR3 reads TGTGCCAGCAGCCGCCGGGATTGGTACAATGAGCAGTTCTTC. Amino acid sequence: CASSRRDWYNEQFF.

The gene calls are TRBV19 and TRBJ2-6; 7 positions match TRBD2. The germline gives CDR1 LNHDA, CDR2 SQIVND (reference sequence). The CDR3 sequence is 16 residues long. With V trimmed by 6 bases and J by 1 base, 6 bases remained unmatched. The CDR3 region is CASRGSGLSGANVLTF. The CDR3 bases are TGTGCCAGTAGGGGTAGCGGGCTTTCTGGGGCCAACGTCCTGACTTTC.